These 16 T cell receptor beta chains came from one sample sequenced in a study of CD8+ T cells in alopecia areata. Reverse transcription of extracted RNA yielded cDNA, which provided the sequencing template. Sequencing used immunoSEQ multiplex PCR; TCRdb keeps in-frame clones, though not all of them. Of 130,000 or so clones listed, roughly 50% are singletons. The sample consisted of NKG2D-low CD8+ T cells sorted from blood. These receptors originate from a human donor with alopecia areata.

This clone appeared a few times. This chain links TRBV29-1 with TRBJ1-2, with D possibly TRBD1 on 6 matching bases. V was shortened by 0 bases and J by 11 bases, with 16 bases between the two germline ends. Germline V gives CDR1 SQVTM, CDR2 ANQGSEA. The CDR3 is 13 residues long. This CDR3 is CSVEEGEGVEYTF. The CDR3 DNA follows: TGCAGCGTTGAAGAGGGAGAGGGGGTCGAGTACACCTTC.

V and J are TRBV23-1 and TRBJ2-2, with no clear D. TRBV23-1 is recorded as an ORF, its role being uncertain. V lost 4 bases, J lost 1 base, and 4 bases lay in between. The CDR3 loop spans 13 amino acids. CDR3 sequence reads: CASSRRNTGELFF. DNA of the CDR3: TGCGCCAGCAGTCGCAGGAACACCGGGGAGCTGTTTTTT.

This clone was counted ten times or more. The V call is TRBV28, the J call TRBJ2-1; 8 bases are shared with TRBD2. Looked up from germline, CDR1 is MDHEN and CDR2 is SYDVKM. V dropped 3 bases and J dropped 6; count of bases not matched to a gene: 4. The CDR3 loop spans 14 amino acids. The CDR3, as DNA: TGTGCCAGCAGTTTTACGGCGGGAGGCAATGAGCAGTTCTTC. This translates into CASSFTAGGNEQFF. Together with reference TRBV28 and TRBJ2-1, the CDR3 gives the full variable domain: DVKVTQSSRYLVKRTGEKVFLECVQDMDHENMFWYRQDPGLGLRLIYFSYDVKMKEKGDIPEGYSVSREKKERFSLILESASTNQTSMYLCASSFTAGGNEQFFGPGTRLTVL.

This clone was observed a single time. The chain is built from TRBV7-9 and TRBJ2-7; 13 bases align to TRBD2. Germline V gene lookup returns CDR1 SEHNR and CDR2 FQNEAQ (reference sequence). The CDR3 loop spans 15 amino acids. The V gene end was trimmed by 5 bases and the J gene end by 4 bases; junction bases not matched to a gene: 5. The DNA for the CDR3 is TGTGCCAGCAGCCCGGGGACTAGCGGGGATTACGAGCAGTACTTC. It encodes CASSPGTSGDYEQYF.

The chain carries TRBV28 and TRBJ2-5; D is perhaps TRBD2 (5 bases). CDR3 length equals 13 residues. The germline V and J ends were trimmed by 7 bases and 7 bases, with 16 bases remaining between them. CDR1 and CDR2 from the germline V gene are MDHEN and SYDVKM. CDR3: CASTNGEGGTQYF. The CDR3 DNA is TGTGCCAGCACCAACGGCGAGGGCGGGACCCAGTACTTC. Variable domain in full (rest from reference TRBV28 and TRBJ2-5): DVKVTQSSRYLVKRTGEKVFLECVQDMDHENMFWYRQDPGLGLRLIYFSYDVKMKEKGDIPEGYSVSREKKERFSLILESASTNQTSMYLCASTNGEGGTQYFGPGTRLLVL.

This chain links TRBV4-1 with TRBJ1-1; no reliable D call. The CDR3 runs 14 residues. The V and J ends lost 4 bases and 8 bases respectively, with 17 bases between them. CDR1 is MGHRA and CDR2 is YSYEKL in the germline V gene. Here the CDR3 DNA reads TGCGCCAGCAGCCGTATCGGGGTAAACGAAGAAGCTTTCTTT. Protein: CASSRIGVNEEAFF.

This clone was counted a few times. V is TRBV29-1 and J is TRBJ2-7; a weak D match, TRBD1 (6 bases). The CDR3 covers 12 residues. Germline V gene lookup returns CDR1 SQVTM and CDR2 ANQGSEA. Trimming stripped 5 bases from V and 3 bases from J, with 11 bases between. In nucleotides, the CDR3 is TGCAGCGTTATCAGGGGAGACTACGAGCAGTACTTC. Translating gives CSVIRGDYEQYF.

The chain joins TRBV29-1 to TRBJ1-1, with 7 bases identical to TRBD1. Germline assignment: CDR1 SQVTM and CDR2 ANQGSEA. V dropped 3 bases and J dropped 11; count of bases not matched to a gene: 12. This CDR3 spans 13 amino acids. CDR3 sequence: CSVESGNNRGAFF. In DNA form, the CDR3 reads TGCAGCGTTGAGTCAGGAAACAACAGGGGTGCTTTCTTT.

Here the CDR3 DNA reads TGTGCCAGCAGCGGCTCGACAGGAGGCTATGGCTACACCTTC. Its protein is CASSGSTGGYGYTF. The chain uses TRBV9 and TRBJ1-2; tentative D call: TRBD1 (6 bases). The CDR3 spans 14 residues. With 3 bases removed from V and 4 bases from J, the gap between germline ends came to 13 bases. CDR1 is SGDLS, CDR2 YYNGEE, per germline.

This clone was seen a few times. This chain uses TRBV10-3 with TRBJ1-1; 8 nucleotides agree with TRBD1. Trimming at V came to 3 bases and at J to 5 bases, leaving 5 bases not matched to a gene. The CDR3 loop spans 14 amino acids. Per the germline V gene, CDR1 is ENHRY and CDR2 is SYGVKD. CDR3 protein: CAISEDRGGTEAFF. The CDR3, as DNA: TGTGCCATCAGTGAAGACAGGGGAGGGACTGAAGCTTTCTTT.

V usage is TRBV30 and J usage is TRBJ2-7, with 7 bases aligning to TRBD1. J lost 5 bases, V lost 2 bases, and 3 bases had no gene match. Germline V gene sequence: CDR1 GTSNPN, CDR2 SVGIG (reference sequence). The CDR3 loop spans 12 amino acids. The CDR3, as DNA: TGTGCCTGGAGTACAGGGGTGGACGAGCAGTACTTC. It specifies CAWSTGVDEQYF.

The genes are TRBV9 and TRBJ2-1, with 11 nucleotides matching TRBD1. In germline, CDR1 is SGDLS, CDR2 YYNGEE. Unmatched junction bases numbered 3, after V lost 3 bases and J lost 4 bases. The CDR3 runs to 15 residues. The CDR3 region is CASSAGTGGYNEQFF. CDR3 nucleotides: TGTGCCAGCAGCGCGGGGACAGGGGGTTACAATGAGCAGTTCTTC.

A few counts support this clone. The chain combines TRBV28 with TRBJ2-7, with unresolved D. Trimming took off 5 bases at V and 8 bases at J, with 7 bases between the two ends. The CDR3 is made up of 10 amino acids. Per the germline V gene, CDR1 is MDHEN and CDR2 is SYDVKM. This CDR3 is CASSGEKQYF. The CDR3 coding sequence is TGTGCCAGCAGTGGAGAGAAGCAGTACTTC.

Regarding this clone: The same CDR3 is also encoded by other DNA sequences in this sample. The chain has TRBV30 and TRBJ2-7; D ambiguous. Looked up from germline, CDR1 is GTSNPN and CDR2 is SVGIG (reference sequence). Trimming pared 0 bases from V and 3 bases from J, leaving 9 bases between. The length of the CDR3 is 13 residues. The CDR3 loop reads CAWSVGSSYEQYF. The CDR3 DNA follows: TGTGCCTGGAGTGTAGGGTCCAGCTACGAGCAGTACTTC.

The chain has TRBV2 and TRBJ2-7; 9 bases fit TRBD1. Trimming removed 6 bases from V and 2 bases from J; junction bases left unmatched: 5. Germline CDR1 reads SNHLY; CDR2 reads FYNNEI. CDR3 length equals 14 residues. DNA for the CDR3: TGTGCCAGCAGGGGGGACAGGGAAGCCTACGAGCAGTACTTC. Protein: CASRGDREAYEQYF. The full variable domain, completed using reference TRBV2 and TRBJ2-7, is EPEVTQTPSHQVTQMGQEVILRCVPISNHLYFYWYRQILGQKVEFLVSFYNNEISEKSEIFDDQFSVERPDGSNFTLKIRSTKLEDSAMYFCASRGDREAYEQYFGPGTRLTVT.

This clone was observed a few times. The V gene is TRBV29-1, the J gene TRBJ1-2; D gene ambiguous. CDR3 length: 9 residues. Germline CDR1 and CDR2: SQVTM and ANQGSEA. V lost 4 bases, J lost 8 bases, and 5 bases lay in between. CDR3 in DNA: TGCAGCGTTGCATCCGGCTACACCTTC. It yields the protein CSVASGYTF.